The rows below give T cell receptor beta chains drawn from one sample of a study of CD8 T cells in ankylosing spondylitis. In TCRdb, the 5' RACE reads were re-called with MiXCR into one record per CDR3 protein. The sample includes fewer than 200,000 distinct CDR3 sequences, over 15% of them seen just once. Material for sequencing was blood, either unsorted or a sorted T cell fraction (not recorded which). These receptors all stem from a male donor under 35 with ankylosing spondylitis or in good health (not recorded which). The CDR3 runs from the conserved cysteine through the conserved F or W. A D gene is named only where the DNA matches it firmly. Clone size is shown for a subset of rows, as once, few, many or a class of expanded clone.

CDR3nt: TGTGCCAGCAGCCCGACCAGCCTTAGCACAGATACGCAGTATTTT
CDR3aa: CASSPTSLSTDTQYF
d_gene: -
v_gene: TRBV7-2
len: 15
abundance: many
j_gene: TRBJ2-3

CDR3nt: TGTGCCAGCAGCTTGGGGCCTATCACCGGGGAGCTGTTTTTT
CDR3aa: CASSLGPITGELFF
d_gene: -
v_gene: TRBV11-2
len: 14
abundance: many
j_gene: TRBJ2-2

CDR3nt: TGTGCCAGCAGCCGCCTCGGCGGGTCAGGGGGCTCCTACGAGCAGTACTTC
CDR3aa: CASSRLGGSGGSYEQYF
d_gene: TRBD1
v_gene: TRBV4-2
len: 17
abundance: many
j_gene: TRBJ2-7

CDR3nt: TGCAGTGCTAGGCGGCTGGCGAGTACAGATACGCAGTATTTT
CDR3aa: CSARRLASTDTQYF
d_gene: -
v_gene: TRBV20-1
len: 14
abundance: many
j_gene: TRBJ2-3

CDR3nt: TGCGCCAGCAGCGATCCCGGGACGGTGTTGTACGAGCAGTACTTC
CDR3aa: CASSDPGTVLYEQYF
d_gene: -
v_gene: TRBV5-1
len: 15
abundance: many
j_gene: TRBJ2-7

CDR3nt: TGCGCCAGCAGTGAGGAGGCGGGAGGGCCTAATGAGCAGTTCTTC
CDR3aa: CASSEEAGGPNEQFF
d_gene: TRBD2
v_gene: TRBV10-1
len: 15
abundance: few
j_gene: TRBJ2-1

CDR3nt: TGCAGTGCGCCACAGACCCTAGCGGGAGTTCCCCTTCTCTACAATGAGCAGTTCTTC
CDR3aa: CSAPQTLAGVPLLYNEQFF
d_gene: TRBD2
v_gene: TRBV20-1
len: 19
abundance: many
j_gene: TRBJ2-1

CDR3nt: TGCGCCAGCAGCCAAACCAGACAGGGTATAACCTACGAGCAGTACTTC
CDR3aa: CASSQTRQGITYEQYF
d_gene: TRBD1
v_gene: TRBV4-3
len: 16
abundance: many
j_gene: TRBJ2-7

CDR3nt: TGTGCCAGCTCACGACCACGTAGGACAGGGGCCACCGGGGAGCTGTTTTTT
CDR3aa: CASSRPRRTGATGELFF
d_gene: TRBD1
v_gene: TRBV18
len: 17
abundance: many
j_gene: TRBJ2-2

CDR3nt: TGCAGTGAGGTCCCAAGGGCCGCAGATACGCAGTATTTT
CDR3aa: CSEVPRAADTQYF
d_gene: -
v_gene: TRBV20-1
len: 13
abundance: many
j_gene: TRBJ2-3

CDR3nt: TGTGCCATCAGCAACCGGGACAGCTCCTACAATGAGCAGTTCTTC
CDR3aa: CAISNRDSSYNEQFF
d_gene: TRBD1
v_gene: TRBV10-3
len: 15
abundance: many
j_gene: TRBJ2-1

CDR3nt: TGCAGTGCCTCGTCGGGATTTCGGACAGATACGCAGTATTTT
CDR3aa: CSASSGFRTDTQYF
d_gene: -
v_gene: TRBV20-1
len: 14
abundance: many
j_gene: TRBJ2-3

CDR3nt: TGTGCCAGCACCAGCGGACAGGGGATTCTGAACACCATATATTTT
CDR3aa: CASTSGQGILNTIYF
d_gene: TRBD1
v_gene: TRBV28
len: 15
abundance: many
j_gene: TRBJ1-3

CDR3nt: TGCAGTGCTAGCACTAGCAATAGCCAGTTCTTC
CDR3aa: CSASTSNSQFF
d_gene: -
v_gene: TRBV20-1
len: 11
abundance: many
j_gene: TRBJ2-1

CDR3nt: TGTGCCAGCAGCTTGGGCTCTCGGGGTTCAGGGGAGCTGTTTTTT
CDR3aa: CASSLGSRGSGELFF
d_gene: -
v_gene: TRBV5-4
len: 15
abundance: many
j_gene: TRBJ2-2

CDR3nt: TGTGCCACCAGTAGGTCAACTAATGAAAAACTGTTTTTT
CDR3aa: CATSRSTNEKLFF
d_gene: -
v_gene: TRBV7-2
len: 13
abundance: -
j_gene: TRBJ1-4

CDR3nt: TGCAGTGCCAGGAGAACAGCCTACGAGCAGTACTTC
CDR3aa: CSARRTAYEQYF
d_gene: -
v_gene: TRBV20-1
len: 12
abundance: -
j_gene: TRBJ2-7

CDR3nt: TGTGCCATGACCTCTGGCAAGATGAACACCGGGGAGCTGTTTTTT
CDR3aa: CAMTSGKMNTGELFF
d_gene: -
v_gene: TRBV2
len: 15
abundance: many
j_gene: TRBJ2-2

CDR3nt: TGCAGCGTTGAAGTCGGTCCGGGGGACGTCCTGACTTTC
CDR3aa: CSVEVGPGDVLTF
d_gene: -
v_gene: TRBV29-1
len: 13
abundance: -
j_gene: TRBJ2-6

CDR3nt: TGTGCCAGCAGCTCTCGACAGGGCGGAACAGATACGCAGTATTTT
CDR3aa: CASSSRQGGTDTQYF
d_gene: TRBD1
v_gene: TRBV7-9
len: 15
abundance: many
j_gene: TRBJ2-3

CDR3nt: TGTGCCAGCAGCCAAGATCTAGCGGGAGATACAAATGAGCAGTTCTTC
CDR3aa: CASSQDLAGDTNEQFF
d_gene: TRBD2
v_gene: TRBV14
len: 16
abundance: many
j_gene: TRBJ2-1

CDR3nt: TGCAGTGCTAGAGTCCTAGCGGGGGACCCAGATACGCAGTATTTT
CDR3aa: CSARVLAGDPDTQYF
d_gene: TRBD2
v_gene: TRBV20-1
len: 15
abundance: many
j_gene: TRBJ2-3

CDR3nt: TGTGCCAGCAGCCGGGGGTCGGGGAGCTCCTACAATGAGCAGTTCTTC
CDR3aa: CASSRGSGSSYNEQFF
d_gene: -
v_gene: TRBV3-1
len: 16
abundance: -
j_gene: TRBJ2-1

CDR3nt: TGTGCCAGCAGCCGACTCGGATACAATGAGCAGTTCTTC
CDR3aa: CASSRLGYNEQFF
d_gene: -
v_gene: TRBV12-3/TRBV12-4
len: 13
abundance: -
j_gene: TRBJ2-1

CDR3nt: TGTGCCAGCAGTGAACTCGGGGGCACGGCCAAAAACATTCAGTACTTC
CDR3aa: CASSELGGTAKNIQYF
d_gene: -
v_gene: TRBV2
len: 16
abundance: many
j_gene: TRBJ2-4

CDR3nt: TGTGCCAGCAGCATCGGACAGGTAGACAATCAGCCCCAGCATTTT
CDR3aa: CASSIGQVDNQPQHF
d_gene: TRBD1
v_gene: TRBV7-2
len: 15
abundance: many
j_gene: TRBJ1-5

CDR3nt: TGTGCCAGCTCAATGATCCCGAGCTCCTACAATGAGCAGTTCTTC
CDR3aa: CASSMIPSSYNEQFF
d_gene: -
v_gene: TRBV18
len: 15
abundance: -
j_gene: TRBJ2-1

CDR3nt: TGCGCCAGCAGCTTGGGAAACCAAGAGACCCAGTACTTC
CDR3aa: CASSLGNQETQYF
d_gene: -
v_gene: TRBV5-1
len: 13
abundance: many
j_gene: TRBJ2-5

CDR3nt: TGTGCCAGCAGTCTAGCGGGAAAGGCAGATACGCAGTATTTT
CDR3aa: CASSLAGKADTQYF
d_gene: TRBD2
v_gene: TRBV12-3/TRBV12-4
len: 14
abundance: many
j_gene: TRBJ2-3

CDR3nt: TGTGCCAGCAGCCAGACTAGCGGGGGAGTGACGTTATATACGCAGTATTTT
CDR3aa: CASSQTSGGVTLYTQYF
d_gene: TRBD2
v_gene: TRBV3-1
len: 17
abundance: many
j_gene: TRBJ2-3

CDR3nt: TGCAACGTGGTTAGCACTGAAGCTTTCTTT
CDR3aa: CNVVSTEAFF
d_gene: -
v_gene: TRBV29-1
len: 10
abundance: many
j_gene: TRBJ1-1

CDR3nt: TGCGCCAGCAGCCTAAGGACAGCAGCGTACTACGAGCAGTACTTC
CDR3aa: CASSLRTAAYYEQYF
d_gene: -
v_gene: TRBV5-1
len: 15
abundance: many
j_gene: TRBJ2-7

CDR3nt: TGTGCCAGCAGCCCCGGACTAGCGGGAGGGCCAGATACGCAGTATTTT
CDR3aa: CASSPGLAGGPDTQYF
d_gene: TRBD2
v_gene: TRBV6-5
len: 16
abundance: many
j_gene: TRBJ2-3

CDR3nt: TGCAGCGTTGAAGAGGGGGGCCAGATAGGCGAGCAGTACTTC
CDR3aa: CSVEEGGQIGEQYF
d_gene: -
v_gene: TRBV29-1
len: 14
abundance: -
j_gene: TRBJ2-7

CDR3nt: TGTGCCGGGGGGGGCTGGGGGAATGAGCAGTTCTTC
CDR3aa: CAGGGWGNEQFF
d_gene: -
v_gene: TRBV7-8
len: 12
abundance: many
j_gene: TRBJ2-1

CDR3nt: TGTGCCAGCAGCGAGCGGGGGTCCTACAATGAGCAGTTCTTC
CDR3aa: CASSERGSYNEQFF
d_gene: TRBD2
v_gene: TRBV7-3
len: 14
abundance: -
j_gene: TRBJ2-1

CDR3nt: TGTGCCAGCAGTTTTCAGGGGGCTCCTGGCTACACCTTC
CDR3aa: CASSFQGAPGYTF
d_gene: TRBD1
v_gene: TRBV12-3/TRBV12-4
len: 13
abundance: many
j_gene: TRBJ1-2

CDR3nt: TGTGCCAGCAGCTTTCCCCCCGGGGAGCTGTTTTTT
CDR3aa: CASSFPPGELFF
d_gene: -
v_gene: TRBV7-7
len: 12
abundance: many
j_gene: TRBJ2-2

CDR3nt: TGTGCCACCAGTGACCCGGACAGGGTGACCTACAATGAGCAGTTCTTC
CDR3aa: CATSDPDRVTYNEQFF
d_gene: TRBD1
v_gene: TRBV24-1
len: 16
abundance: many
j_gene: TRBJ2-1

CDR3nt: TGCAGCGTTGCGTTCGTTGGTTCGGGTATCTACGAGCAGTACTTC
CDR3aa: CSVAFVGSGIYEQYF
d_gene: -
v_gene: TRBV29-1
len: 15
abundance: many
j_gene: TRBJ2-7

CDR3nt: TGCAGCGTTGCTGGCTACACCTTC
CDR3aa: CSVAGYTF
d_gene: -
v_gene: TRBV29-1
len: 8
abundance: -
j_gene: TRBJ1-2

CDR3nt: TGTGCCATCAGCGGGGGGGGGACAGATACGCAGTATTTT
CDR3aa: CAISGGGTDTQYF
d_gene: TRBD2
v_gene: TRBV10-3
len: 13
abundance: many
j_gene: TRBJ2-3